Sequencing of this T cell receptor beta chain was carried out in a study of Ad26.COV2.S vaccination and SARS-CoV-2 variants. Study results and caveats: A substantial breadth of spike-specific CD8+ and CD4+ T cell responses after vaccination has been reported.

Worth noting for this clone: Its antigen is as yet unknown.

Clones were sequenced by immunoSEQ multiplex PCR, and TCRdb holds only the in-frame ones, with some missing. Among over 400,000 clones listed, roughly 90% were seen once. Treatment defined: some 19 received Ad26.COV2.S at low or high dose, single or two shots; roughly five received placebo; per-sample allocation not given. Sample collection was performed on day 63 after the first vaccine or placebo injection. The CDR3 has 17 residues. The germline gives CDR1 LGHDT, CDR2 YNNKEL (reference sequence). Trimming cost V 4 bases and J 5 bases; bases outside gene matches: 15. V gene TRBV3-1 (or the pseudogene TRBV3-2) combines with J gene TRBJ1-1, with 8 bases matching TRBD1. The source is a person aged 18-65 years who received the Ad26.COV2.S COVID-19 vaccine or a placebo. Sequenced here: peripheral blood, sampled in a trial of Ad26.COV2.S vaccine versus placebo. Here the CDR3 DNA reads TGTGCCAGCAGCCCAACGTTTCCTACGACAGGGGAAACTGAAGCTTTCTTT. Its protein product is CASSPTFPTTGETEAFF.